This TCR beta chain is from a study of identical twins. Regarding the study as a whole: For monozygotic twins, models underestimated out-of-frame TCR alpha sharing. Within cord blood, abundant beta clonotypes carried fewer insertions, but memory repertoires showed no such trend. In beta out-of-frame sequences, the excess sharing between twins was weaker.

TCRdb reprocessed the 5' RACE reads via MiXCR and lists one record per CDR3 protein. Of about 890,000 distinct CDR3 sequences in the sample, approximately 13% are singletons; the top ten hold under 2%. A remark on this clonotype: Its antigen remains unknown.

These data were also reused for a study on yellow fever vaccine responses in identical twins.

The clonotype originates from a young woman in good health. Source material: PBMCs.

The CDR3 sequence is CASKPTGGRTEAFF. The CDR3 DNA reads TGTGCCAGTAAACCCACAGGGGGCAGAACTGAAGCTTTCTTT. This chain joins TRBV19 and TRBJ1-1, with TRBD1 matching 9 bases. CDR1 is LNHDA, CDR2 SQIVND, per germline (reference sequence). V was clipped by 7 bases and J by 5 bases; unmatched bases: 8. The CDR3 is 14 residues long. The complete variable domain, with remaining parts taken from reference TRBV19 and TRBJ1-1, reads DGGITQSPKYLFRKEGQNVTLSCEQNLNHDAMYWYRQDPGQGLRLIYYSQIVNDFQKGDIAEGYSVSREKKESFPLTVTSAQKNPTAFYLCASKPTGGRTEAFFGQGTRLTVV.